The 13 T cell receptor beta chains below all came from one sample that was sequenced in a study of vaccination and CD4 T cells after COVID-19. Treatment reported: roughly nine-day PBMC culture with coronavirus spike peptide pools or control peptides (ViraFEST assay). The antigens for these receptors are not known. An Oncomine TCR Beta short-read assay was used to sequence the DNA from cultured CD4+ T cells. TCRdb re-derived calls from the PCR reads in MiXCR, one entry per CDR3 protein. The repertoire holds more than 9,500 distinct CDR3 sequences, about 48% seen once, with approximately 20% in the top ten. The sample in question was cultured CD4+ T cells from blood, obtained after SARS-CoV-2 vaccination. Receptors were obtained from a human donor with COVID-19.

This clonotype was detected only a few times. The V call is TRBV11-3, the J call TRBJ1-1; D is ambiguous. Germline V gene data show CDR1 as SGHNT and CDR2 as YENEEA. The CDR3 totals 15 residues. With 1 base removed from V and 1 base from J, the gap between germline ends came to 10 bases. The CDR3 is CASSLASGPNTEAFF. DNA of the CDR3: TGTGCCAGCAGCTTAGCATCAGGACCGAACACTGAAGCTTTCTTT.

This chain links TRBV11-2 with TRBJ2-3; perhaps TRBD2 as D (9 bases). Germline loops: CDR1 SGHAT, CDR2 FQNNGV. Trimming took 5 bases from V and 4 from J, leaving 22 bases between them. CDR3 length equals 17 residues. CDR3 sequence reads: CASSPAGGQGGPDTQYF. The DNA for the CDR3 is TGTGCCAGCAGCCCAGCGGGAGGACAGGGTGGCCCAGATACGCAGTATTTT. Combining the CDR3 with reference TRBV11-2 and TRBJ2-3 gives the whole variable domain EAGVAQSPRYKIIEKRQSVAFWCNPISGHATLYWYQQILGQGPKLLIQFQNNGVVDDSQLPKDRFSAERLKGVDSTLKIQPAKLEDSAVYLCASSPAGGQGGPDTQYFGPGTRLTVL.

The chain has TRBV7-9 and TRBJ1-6; D is uncertain. Germline V CDR1 and CDR2: SEHNR, FQNEAQ (reference sequence). This CDR3 is 14 amino acids long. V gave up 5 bases and J gave up 7 bases, with 12 bases separating them. Here the CDR3 reads CASSAETGNSPLHF. Here the CDR3 DNA reads TGTGCCAGCAGCGCGGAGACGGGGAATTCACCCCTCCACTTT.

CDR3 DNA sequence: TGTGCCACTCTTCGTCGGGGCACCTCCTACGAGCAGTACTTC. Translation gives CATLRRGTSYEQYF. V usage is TRBV2 and J usage is TRBJ2-7; either TRBD1 or TRBD2 may supply D (5 bases each). This CDR3 comprises 14 residues. V was clipped by 10 bases and J by 0 bases, with 16 bases between them. In germline, CDR1 is SNHLY, CDR2 FYNNEI.

J is TRBJ2-7 and V is TRBV20-1, with D uncertain. Trimming cost V 1 base and J 2 bases, with 12 bases left between them. Germline CDR1 DFQATT, CDR2 SNEGSKA (reference sequence). This CDR3 spans 14 amino acids. The CDR3 region is CSARVNSGAYEQYF. The CDR3 region has the DNA TGCAGTGCTAGAGTTAACTCGGGTGCCTACGAGCAGTACTTC.

This clonotype was seen only once. The V call is TRBV18, the J call TRBJ2-5, with 8 bases fitting TRBD2. Per germline, CDR1 KGHSH and CDR2 LQKENI. V was pared by 3 bases and J by 2 bases, with 2 bases of the junction left unmatched. The CDR3 length is 14 residues. The CDR3 region is CASSPPSGQETQYF. CDR3 coding DNA: TGTGCCAGCTCACCTCCTAGCGGGCAAGAGACCCAGTACTTC.

The chain recombines TRBV30 with TRBJ1-1; D remains unclear. V was trimmed by 3 bases and J by 0 bases, leaving 11 bases between them. Germline loops: CDR1 GTSNPN, CDR2 SVGIG (reference sequence). CDR3 length equals 14 residues. CDR3 DNA: TGTGCCTGGAGCCCTATAGGAATGAACACTGAAGCTTTCTTT. This encodes CAWSPIGMNTEAFF.

This clonotype has only a few counts. The chain couples TRBV20-1 to TRBJ2-5; tentative D call: TRBD1 (6 bases). This CDR3 has 12 residues. Trimming removed 0 bases at V and 5 bases at J, with 7 bases between. The V gene's germline CDR1 is DFQATT and CDR2 SNEGSKA (reference sequence). CDR3 region: CSARDQGETQYF. The CDR3 nucleotides are TGCAGTGCTAGAGATCAGGGGGAGACCCAGTACTTC.

J is TRBJ1-2 and V is TRBV6-2 or TRBV6-3, with D uncertain. The CDR3 is 11 amino acids. V dropped 6 bases and J dropped 7 bases, with 9 bases sitting between them. Germline V gives CDR1 MNHEY, CDR2 SVGEGT. CDR3 nucleotides: TGTGCCAGCAGCCTCGGACGTGGCTACACCTTC. Its protein is CASSLGRGYTF.

The gene calls are TRBV29-1 and TRBJ1-5; maybe TRBD1 (5 bases). There are 13 residues in the CDR3. The ends were cut back, 4 bases at V and 5 bases at J, with 12 bases in the middle. The germline gives CDR1 SQVTM, CDR2 ANQGSEA. DNA of the CDR3: TGCAGCGTTGCAGCTGGGGCCGATCAGCCCCAGCATTTT. Encoded protein: CSVAAGADQPQHF.

This chain joins TRBV5-5 and TRBJ1-5, with D unclear. V dropped 6 bases and J dropped 2 bases, with 15 bases sitting between them. The CDR3 sequence is 15 residues long. Germline lookup yields CDR1 SGHKS and CDR2 YYEKEE (reference sequence). The CDR3 DNA sequence: TGTGCCAGCACCCTTGGCTTAGGTGGCAATCAGCCCCAGCATTTT. As protein: CASTLGLGGNQPQHF.

V gene TRBV7-2 combines with J gene TRBJ2-7, with 9 bases matching TRBD1. The trim removed 4 bases at V and 3 bases at J, leaving 13 bases unmatched. Germline CDR1 SGHTA, CDR2 FQGNSA. The CDR3 loop spans 17 amino acids. The CDR3 bases are TGTGCCAGCAGCTCCGCCCCGACAGGGGGTTTAGACTACGAGCAGTACTTC. Protein product: CASSSAPTGGLDYEQYF.

This clonotype was found a few times. This chain links TRBV20-1 with TRBJ2-7, with D perhaps matching TRBD1 (5 bases). The CDR3 covers 16 residues. Per germline, CDR1 DFQATT and CDR2 SNEGSKA (reference sequence). V lost 6 bases and J lost 5, with 26 bases in between. The CDR3 loop is CSAPIRAGRNNHEQYF. As DNA, the CDR3 is TGCAGTGCCCCAATCCGGGCAGGGCGCAACAACCACGAGCAGTACTTC.